This note documents a single TCR beta chain sequence. Its matching antigen is unknown. Germline V gives CDR1 SGHTA, CDR2 FQGNSA. J gave up 5 bases and V 6 bases, and 7 bases lay outside the gene matches. CDR3 length: 16 amino acids. TCRdb itself ran the reads through MiXCR, one entry per CDR3 protein. The profile shows about 150,000 distinct CDR3 sequences, about a quarter of them singletons. This sample is part of a study of T cell repertoires in cytomegalovirus infection. Broader study findings: People with CMV and the relevant HLA were identified by cumulative public TCR beta family frequency.

The chain is built from TRBV7-2 and TRBJ2-3, with TRBD2 matching 14 bases. The source is a human donor in good health (CMV status not recorded). Some clones in this sample may be carry-over from other donors' samples. The sequenced sample was PBMCs. CDR3 DNA: TGTGCCAGCAGAACGGGACTAGCGGGAGAGGGAGATACGCAGTATTTT. Translation gives CASRTGLAGEGDTQYF.